The rows below give T cell receptor beta chains drawn from one sample of a study of circulating tumor DNA in untreated peripheral T-cell lymphoma. Assay: immunoSEQ multiplex PCR; the TCRdb copy retains only in-frame clones and omits some. Of more than 5,500 clones listed, around three quarters were seen once; the top ten hold 25% to 35%. The sequenced material came from tumor tissue. The source is a human donor with peripheral T-cell lymphoma. The CDR3 runs from the conserved cysteine through the conserved F or W. Fields, in order: V gene, D gene, clone size, CDR3 length, J gene, CDR3 DNA, CDR3 protein. The D gene is left open where the match is weak. Not all rows give a size; the values are once, few, many and, for expanded clones, a class.

V: TRBV19
D: NA
size: medium-sized
length: 14
J: TRBJ2-5
DNA: TGTGCCAGTAGTATCAGACCGTTTGGGGAGACCCAGTACTTC
CDR3: CASSIRPFGETQYF

V: TRBV2
D: NA
size: NA
length: 14
J: TRBJ2-7
DNA: TGTGCCAGCAGTGAAGCCGAACACTTCTACGAGCAGTACTTC
CDR3: CASSEAEHFYEQYF

V: TRBV6-8
D: TRBD1
size: NA
length: 15
J: TRBJ1-4
DNA: TGTGCCAGCAGGGACCGGACAGGAGGAAATGAAAAACTGTTTTTT
CDR3: CASRDRTGGNEKLFF

V: TRBV6-8
D: NA
size: once
length: 16
J: TRBJ1-5
DNA: TGTGTCAGCAGTTTTAAAGGGTACTATGGCAATCAGCCCCAGCATTTT
CDR3: CVSSFKGYYGNQPQHF

V: TRBV18
D: TRBD1
size: NA
length: 15
J: TRBJ1-2
DNA: TGTGCCAGCTCCCCGAGGACAGGGACAAACTATGGCTACACCTTC
CDR3: CASSPRTGTNYGYTF

V: TRBV19
D: NA
size: NA
length: 12
J: TRBJ2-3
DNA: TGTGCCAGTAGTCCCCGCACAGATACGCAGTATTTT
CDR3: CASSPRTDTQYF

V: TRBV19
D: NA
size: NA
length: 11
J: TRBJ1-1
DNA: TGTGCCAGTAGTGGGATATCTGAAGCTTTCTTT
CDR3: CASSGISEAFF

V: TRBV28
D: NA
size: NA
length: 15
J: TRBJ1-2
DNA: TGTGCCAGCAGTCCGGTCCTGACACAGAACTATGGCTACACCTTC
CDR3: CASSPVLTQNYGYTF

V: TRBV14
D: TRBD1
size: NA
length: 14
J: TRBJ1-6
DNA: TGTGCCAGCAGCCTCGGACAGGAACCATTACCCCTCCACTTT
CDR3: CASSLGQEPLPLHF

V: TRBV5-1
D: NA
size: NA
length: 14
J: TRBJ1-2
DNA: TGCGCCAGCAGCTTCGGGAGGGAACCCTATGGCTACATCTTC
CDR3: CASSFGREPYGYIF

V: TRBV12-5
D: NA
size: few
length: 14
J: TRBJ1-2
DNA: TGTGCTAGTGGTTTGCGGACGGGCAGCTATGGCTACACCTTC
CDR3: CASGLRTGSYGYTF

V: TRBV15
D: NA
size: few
length: 15
J: TRBJ2-1
DNA: TGTGCCACCAGCAGAGAGGGTATGAGTTACAATGAGCAGTTCTTC
CDR3: CATSREGMSYNEQFF

V: TRBV28
D: NA
size: few
length: 14
J: TRBJ1-3
DNA: TGTGCCAGCAGTTTACTGTCCTCTGGAAACACCATATATTTT
CDR3: CASSLLSSGNTIYF

V: TRBV27
D: TRBD2
size: NA
length: 14
J: TRBJ2-3
DNA: TGTGCCAGCAGTCGGGGGGGGCTTACAGATACGCAGTATTTT
CDR3: CASSRGGLTDTQYF

V: TRBV6-8
D: NA
size: NA
length: 12
J: TRBJ2-2
DNA: TGTGCCAGCAGTCCTCACACCGGGGAGCTGTTTTTT
CDR3: CASSPHTGELFF

V: TRBV23-1
D: NA
size: NA
length: 15
J: TRBJ1-5
DNA: TGCGCCAGCAGTCAATCTCTAGGGTCCGGGCAGCCCCAGCATTTT
CDR3: CASSQSLGSGQPQHF

V: TRBV11-3
D: TRBD1
size: NA
length: 16
J: TRBJ1-1
DNA: TGTGCCAGCAGCTCGGACAGGGTAGGGGAGAACACTGAAGCTTTCTTT
CDR3: CASSSDRVGENTEAFF

V: TRBV11-3
D: NA
size: medium-sized
length: 15
J: TRBJ2-2
DNA: TGTGCCAGCTCCCGGGGACACACGAACACCGGGGAGCTGTTTTTT
CDR3: CASSRGHTNTGELFF

V: TRBV6-8
D: NA
size: NA
length: 12
J: TRBJ2-1
DNA: TGTGCCGCACGCACCGCGGGGAATGAGCAGTTCTTC
CDR3: CAARTAGNEQFF

V: TRBV6-8
D: NA
size: NA
length: 14
J: TRBJ1-5
DNA: TGTGCCGTCCATTCGAGACAGGGCAATCAGCCCCAGCATTTT
CDR3: CAVHSRQGNQPQHF

V: TRBV5-1
D: NA
size: NA
length: 14
J: TRBJ1-4
DNA: TGCGCCAGCAGCCAAGCAACGGGACGTTATAAACTGTTTTTT
CDR3: CASSQATGRYKLFF

V: TRBV6-8
D: NA
size: NA
length: 14
J: TRBJ1-1
DNA: TGTGCCAGCAGTTACTCGACGGAAATAAAAAGGACTTTCTTT
CDR3: CASSYSTEIKRTFF

V: TRBV28
D: NA
size: NA
length: 14
J: TRBJ2-7
DNA: TGTGCCAGCAGACAGGACACCGCGTACTACGAGCAGTACTTC
CDR3: CASRQDTAYYEQYF

V: TRBV30
D: TRBD1
size: NA
length: 15
J: TRBJ1-1
DNA: TGTGCCTGGAGTGACCCTCGGACAGGGAGGATTCAAGCTTTCTTT
CDR3: CAWSDPRTGRIQAFF

V: TRBV18
D: NA
size: NA
length: 13
J: TRBJ1-5
DNA: TGTGCCAGCTCCAGAGAAAGCAATCAGCCCCAGCATTTT
CDR3: CASSRESNQPQHF

V: TRBV6-8
D: NA
size: NA
length: 18
J: TRBJ2-7
DNA: TGTGCCAGCAGTTATGGATCGGGGCAGCCTCTACGGGTCTACGAGCAGTACTTC
CDR3: CASSYGSGQPLRVYEQYF

V: TRBV29-1
D: NA
size: NA
length: 12
J: TRBJ1-5
DNA: TGCAGCGTCGCTGACAGGAATCAGCCCCAGCATTTT
CDR3: CSVADRNQPQHF

V: TRBV6-8
D: NA
size: NA
length: 12
J: TRBJ1-2
DNA: TGTGCCAGCACCGCCGGCGCCTATGGCTACACCTTC
CDR3: CASTAGAYGYTF

V: TRBV15
D: NA
size: NA
length: 15
J: TRBJ1-4
DNA: TGTGCCACCAGCAGAGATGGTGGGCCTAGGGAAAAACTGTTTTTT
CDR3: CATSRDGGPREKLFF

V: TRBV12-2
D: NA
size: NA
length: 20
J: TRBJ2-5
DNA: TGTGCAAGTCGTCCCGTCCCGGGACTAGCGGGGGGGCAAAGGCAAGAGACCCAGTACTTC
CDR3: CASRPVPGLAGGQRQETQYF

V: TRBV19
D: NA
size: few
length: 15
J: TRBJ2-3
DNA: TGTGCCAGTAGTATTGTGCGGGGTGTGGGAGATACGCAGTATTTT
CDR3: CASSIVRGVGDTQYF

V: TRBV6-8
D: NA
size: NA
length: 13
J: TRBJ2-7
DNA: TGTGCCAGCAGTTACTCAGGACTCAACGAGCAGTACTTC
CDR3: CASSYSGLNEQYF

V: TRBV28
D: TRBD1
size: once
length: 14
J: TRBJ1-1
DNA: TGTGCCAGCAGTGAAGGGACAGTTGGCACTGAAGCTTTCTTT
CDR3: CASSEGTVGTEAFF

V: TRBV6-8
D: TRBD1
size: NA
length: 13
J: TRBJ1-2
DNA: TGTGCCAGCAGCCCCCGGACAGGGCGAGGCTACACCTTC
CDR3: CASSPRTGRGYTF

V: TRBV6-8
D: NA
size: once
length: 17
J: TRBJ1-5
DNA: TGTGCCAGCATTGAGGAAGGGAGACAGGATAGCAATCAGCCCCAGCATTTT
CDR3: CASIEEGRQDSNQPQHF

V: TRBV28
D: NA
size: NA
length: 14
J: TRBJ1-1
DNA: TGTGCCAGCAGTTTTTGGGGGGTTGGCACTGAAGCTTTCTTT
CDR3: CASSFWGVGTEAFF

V: TRBV10-3
D: TRBD2
size: NA
length: 16
J: TRBJ2-1
DNA: TGTGCCATCAGTGAGGGACTAGCGAACCTCGGGTATGAGCAGTTCTTC
CDR3: CAISEGLANLGYEQFF

V: TRBV19
D: TRBD1
size: NA
length: 14
J: TRBJ1-1
DNA: TGTGCCAGTAGGACAGGGTATCTGAACACTGAAGCTTTCTTT
CDR3: CASRTGYLNTEAFF

V: TRBV6-8
D: TRBD1
size: NA
length: 14
J: TRBJ1-1
DNA: TGTGCCATCAGGGGGGGGCGAGCGAACACTGAAGCTTTCTTT
CDR3: CAIRGGRANTEAFF

V: TRBV19
D: NA
size: few
length: 13
J: TRBJ1-3
DNA: TGTGCCAGTAGTGAGGACTCTGGAAACACCATATATTTT
CDR3: CASSEDSGNTIYF

V: TRBV28
D: NA
size: few
length: 12
J: TRBJ2-3
DNA: TGTGCCAGCAGTGACCGCACAGATACGCAGTATTTT
CDR3: CASSDRTDTQYF

V: TRBV21-1
D: NA
size: NA
length: 15
J: TRBJ1-6
DNA: TGTGCCAGCAGCACGGGACAGGGAGGATATTCACCCCTCCACTTT
CDR3: CASSTGQGGYSPLHF

V: TRBV6-8
D: TRBD2
size: NA
length: 15
J: TRBJ2-7
DNA: TGTGCCAGCAGCCCTGTTGGAGTAGCGGGCTACGAGCAGTACTTC
CDR3: CASSPVGVAGYEQYF

V: TRBV28
D: NA
size: NA
length: 13
J: TRBJ1-2
DNA: TGTGCCAGCAGTTTCGGGGTTGGCTATGGCTACACCTTC
CDR3: CASSFGVGYGYTF

V: TRBV11-3
D: NA
size: NA
length: 15
J: TRBJ1-1
DNA: TGTGCCAGCAGCTTTTCCGGGGCCCGTAGCACTGAAGCTTTCTTT
CDR3: CASSFSGARSTEAFF

V: TRBV19
D: NA
size: NA
length: 15
J: TRBJ1-2
DNA: TGTGCCAGTAGTATAGATCTTACAGACTACTATGGCTACACCTTC
CDR3: CASSIDLTDYYGYTF

V: TRBV6-7
D: NA
size: once
length: 14
J: TRBJ1-5
DNA: TGTGCCAGCATTTGGCAGGCCGACGGTCAGCCCCAGCATTTT
CDR3: CASIWQADGQPQHF

V: TRBV19
D: NA
size: NA
length: 14
J: TRBJ2-5
DNA: TGTGCCAGTAGTTTCGGACAGGACTACGGGACCCAGTACTTC
CDR3: CASSFGQDYGTQYF

V: TRBV19
D: NA
size: NA
length: 15
J: TRBJ1-5
DNA: TGTGCCAGTAGTATAGGTGAAGGGATAAGCCAGCCCCAGCATTTT
CDR3: CASSIGEGISQPQHF

V: TRBV7-4
D: NA
size: NA
length: 14
J: TRBJ1-5
DNA: TGTGCCAGCAGCTTCGGACCGGGAAATCAGCCCCAGCATTTT
CDR3: CASSFGPGNQPQHF

V: TRBV29-1
D: TRBD1
size: NA
length: 13
J: TRBJ1-1
DNA: TGCAGCGTCGGGGACAGCTTTGGGACTGAAGCTTTCTTT
CDR3: CSVGDSFGTEAFF

V: TRBV28
D: NA
size: NA
length: 15
J: TRBJ2-7
DNA: TGTGCCAGCAGCCTGACCTCGGGAAGGGTAGGGGAGCAGTACTTC
CDR3: CASSLTSGRVGEQYF

V: TRBV28
D: TRBD1
size: NA
length: 15
J: TRBJ1-1
DNA: TGTGCCAGCAGTTTCCTAGGACAGGGGAGGGCTGAAGCTTTCTTT
CDR3: CASSFLGQGRAEAFF

V: TRBV18
D: NA
size: NA
length: 13
J: TRBJ2-2
DNA: TGTGCCAGCTCACCAGGGAACACCGGGGAGCTGTTTTTT
CDR3: CASSPGNTGELFF

V: TRBV6-8
D: NA
size: once
length: 15
J: TRBJ1-1
DNA: TGTGCCAGCAGTGAGGCGACAGCCATTCCTACTGAAGCTTTCTTT
CDR3: CASSEATAIPTEAFF

V: TRBV12-5
D: NA
size: NA
length: 18
J: TRBJ2-6
DNA: TGTGCTAGTGGTTTGAATAGCCGGGCTTTCTTTGGGGCCAACGTCCTGACTTTC
CDR3: CASGLNSRAFFGANVLTF

V: TRBV30
D: NA
size: few
length: 14
J: TRBJ1-1
DNA: TGTGCCTGGAGTGTAAGGGGAACTAACACTGAAGCTTTCTTT
CDR3: CAWSVRGTNTEAFF

V: TRBV10-3
D: NA
size: NA
length: 14
J: TRBJ1-5
DNA: TGTGCCATCAGTGCCATCAGGGGAGGGCAGCCCCAGCATTTT
CDR3: CAISAIRGGQPQHF

V: TRBV14
D: NA
size: NA
length: 13
J: TRBJ2-2
DNA: TGTGCCAGCAGCCAAGAGGAGGACGGGGAGCTGTTTTTT
CDR3: CASSQEEDGELFF

V: TRBV7-5
D: NA
size: NA
length: 16
J: TRBJ2-5
DNA: TGTGCCAGCAGCGCCAACTCGGGGCAGGGGTCAGAGACCCAGTACTTC
CDR3: CASSANSGQGSETQYF